Listed here are 16 T cell receptor beta chains from one sample, sequenced in a study of low-dose radiotherapy and immunotherapy resistance in tumors. Alpha- and beta-chain coverage of first-strand cDNA came from TRAV- and TRBV-specific primers. It was with a constant-region primer and a V-primer adapter that TCRs were amplified over roughly 19 PCR cycles. Each CDR3 protein gets one entry after TCRdb re-called the reads with MiXCR. The data hold over 15,000 distinct CDR3 sequences, with roughly 70% observed a single time. These receptors originate from a human donor with advanced metastatic prostate, ovarian, gallbladder or colorectal cancer (not recorded which). This table probably holds off-target reads from a library built for another chain.

This clonotype was recorded a few times. J is TRBJ2-1 and V is TRBV2, with D perhaps TRBD2 (6 bases). This CDR3 comprises 12 residues. Deletions cut 9 bases from V and 6 bases from J, with 12 bases between. Germline V lookup: CDR1 SNHLY, CDR2 FYNNEI. The DNA for the CDR3 is TGTGCCAGTGGGGGGACTCCCAATGAGCAGTTCTTC. Translated, it gives CASGGTPNEQFF.

The chain has TRBV7-9 and TRBJ2-1; 10 bases are a match to TRBD2. In germline, CDR1 is SEHNR, CDR2 FQNEAQ (reference sequence). The J segment lost 4 bases and the V segment lost 8 bases, leaving 14 bases of the junction unmatched. The CDR3 totals 17 residues. The CDR3 nucleotides are TGTGCCAGCGTCAGCATGAGCGGGAGGGCTTCGTACAATGAGCAGTTCTTC. Translated, it gives CASVSMSGRASYNEQFF.

V gene TRBV6-1 combines with J gene TRBJ2-3; D is possibly TRBD1 (6 bases). V was clipped by 3 bases and J by 6 bases, with 13 bases between them. This CDR3 contains 14 residues. Germline lookup yields CDR1 MNHNS and CDR2 SASEGT. The CDR3 region has the DNA TGTGCCAGCAGTGAGGGGGCCCCTTGGGATACGCAGTATTTT. Protein sequence: CASSEGAPWDTQYF.

The gene calls are TRBV29-1 and TRBJ2-5; D perhaps matches TRBD1 (6 bases). Germline assignment: CDR1 SQVTM and CDR2 ANQGSEA. CDR3 length: 13 residues. Deletions cut 6 bases from V and 4 bases from J, with 15 bases between. The CDR3 DNA reads TGCAGCGTCGCAACAGGGAGTGGAGAGACCCAGTACTTC. This encodes CSVATGSGETQYF.

The chain recombines TRBV6-8 with TRBJ1-5; D remains unclear. V was pared by 5 bases and J by 3 bases, with 11 bases between. Germline V lookup: CDR1 MNHGY, CDR2 SAAAGT. The CDR3 covers 14 residues. In DNA form, the CDR3 reads TGTGCCAGCAGTGAAAACGGGCTCAATCAGCCCCAGCATTTT. It encodes CASSENGLNQPQHF.

The CDR3 is CASSAWQEGSEQFF. CDR3 coding DNA: TGCGCCAGCAGCGCGTGGCAGGAGGGCAGTGAGCAGTTCTTC. The rearrangement links TRBV5-1 to TRBJ2-1; D perhaps matches TRBD2 (6 bases). Germline lookup yields CDR1 SGHRS and CDR2 YFSETQ. There are 14 residues in the CDR3. V dropped 4 bases and J dropped 9 bases, with 17 bases sitting between them.

The V gene is TRBV12-3 or TRBV12-4, the J gene TRBJ1-1; weak D call: TRBD1 (5 bases). The V gene lost 5 bases and the J gene lost 1 base, with 11 bases spanning the gap. This CDR3 is built from 14 residues. The chain's CDR3 is CASSPGLPNTEAFF. DNA for the CDR3: TGTGCCAGCAGTCCGGGGCTACCGAACACTGAAGCTTTCTTT.

The chain has TRBV7-8 and TRBJ2-1; weak D call: TRBD2 (5 bases). V was trimmed by 1 base and J by 4 bases, leaving 11 bases between them. Germline V lookup: CDR1 SGHVS, CDR2 FQNEAQ. The CDR3 consists of 15 residues. The CDR3 reads CASSLVPSKYNEQFF. CDR3 DNA sequence: TGTGCCAGCAGCTTAGTCCCTAGCAAGTACAATGAGCAGTTCTTC.

This clonotype was seen only a few times. The chain is built from TRBV28 and TRBJ2-7; 7 bases agree with TRBD2. The CDR3 runs 15 residues. The V gene's germline CDR1 is MDHEN and CDR2 SYDVKM. V lost 7 bases to trimming and J lost 4 bases; unmatched junction nucleotides: 13. The CDR3 region has the DNA TGTGCCAGCACCAACGGCGGGAGAGGTTTTTACGAGCAGTACTTC. Encoded protein: CASTNGGRGFYEQYF.

The V and J genes are TRBV20-1 and TRBJ2-1, with 7 nucleotides matching TRBD2. The CDR3 extends over 17 amino acids. Losses at the gene ends were 0 bases for V and 6 bases for J; bases not matched to a gene: 14. Germline values: CDR1 DFQATT, CDR2 SNEGSKA (reference sequence). The CDR3 DNA follows: TGCAGTGCTAGAGAGGGGGAACTCCGGGAGCGGGGCAATGAGCAGTTCTTC. The encoded protein is CSAREGELRERGNEQFF.

The chain has TRBV6-1 and TRBJ2-7; maybe TRBD2 (5 bases). The germline V and J ends were trimmed by 7 bases and 5 bases, with 18 bases remaining between them. This CDR3 is built from 14 residues. CDR1 and CDR2 (germline): MNHNS, SASEGT. In nucleotides, the CDR3 is TGTGCCAGCACTGGATTCGGGGAGCGCCACGAGCAGTACTTC. It translates to CASTGFGERHEQYF.

The chain joins TRBV5-1 to TRBJ2-7; maybe TRBD1 (6 bases). The CDR3 contains 12 residues. Deletions cut 1 base from V and 7 bases from J, with 9 bases between. Germline CDR1 is SGHRS and CDR2 is YFSETQ. CDR3 nucleotide sequence: TGCGCCAGCAGCTTGAACAGGGTAGAGCAGTACTTC. Protein: CASSLNRVEQYF.

The DNA of the CDR3 is TGTGCCAGCAGCACATCAACGACAGCTTCGAACACCGGGGAGCTGTTTTTT. Translated, it gives CASSTSTTASNTGELFF. The V call is TRBV7-9, the J call TRBJ2-2; D perhaps matches TRBD1 (5 bases). V was pared by 5 bases and J by 0 bases, with 16 bases between. This CDR3 contains 17 residues. The V gene's germline CDR1 is SEHNR and CDR2 FQNEAQ (reference sequence). Looking up the rest from reference TRBV7-9 and TRBJ2-2 gives the full variable domain: DTGVSQNPRHKITKRGQNVTFRCDPISEHNRLYWYRQTLGQGPEFLTYFQNEAQLEKSRLLSDRFSAERPKGSFSTLEIQRTEQGDSAMYLCASSTSTTASNTGELFFGEGSRLTVL.

This clonotype was detected a few times. This sequence joins TRBV28 and TRBJ2-7; 9 positions match TRBD2. This CDR3 is 13 amino acids long. Germline V lookup: CDR1 MDHEN, CDR2 SYDVKM. The trim removed 3 bases at V and 5 bases at J, leaving 2 bases unmatched. The CDR3 protein is CASSLGGRDEQYF. CDR3 sequence (DNA): TGTGCCAGCAGTTTGGGCGGGAGGGACGAGCAGTACTTC. Complete variable domain (other parts from reference TRBV28 and TRBJ2-7): DVKVTQSSRYLVKRTGEKVFLECVQDMDHENMFWYRQDPGLGLRLIYFSYDVKMKEKGDIPEGYSVSREKKERFSLILESASTNQTSMYLCASSLGGRDEQYFGPGTRLTVT.

This clonotype has just a few counts. The V call is TRBV2, the J call TRBJ1-1, with D maybe TRBD1 (5 bases). The CDR3 contains 11 residues. V shed 7 bases and J shed 6 bases, with 9 bases lying between them. From germline, CDR1 is SNHLY and CDR2 FYNNEI. The CDR3 loop reads CASKGRAEAFF. In DNA form, the CDR3 reads TGTGCCAGCAAGGGGAGGGCTGAAGCTTTCTTT. Full variable domain (missing parts from reference TRBV2 and TRBJ1-1): EPEVTQTPSHQVTQMGQEVILRCVPISNHLYFYWYRQILGQKVEFLVSFYNNEISEKSEIFDDQFSVERPDGSNFTLKIRSTKLEDSAMYFCASKGRAEAFFGQGTRLTVV.

This clonotype showed up just a few times. The chain carries TRBV14 and TRBJ2-1, with D tentatively TRBD1 (5 bases). Germline V gives CDR1 SGHDN, CDR2 FVKESK. The CDR3 is made up of 13 amino acids. V was clipped by 4 bases and J by 11 bases, with 15 bases between them. CDR3 in amino acids: CASSPWSREKQFF. Written as DNA, the CDR3 is TGTGCCAGCAGCCCCTGGAGCAGGGAAAAGCAGTTCTTC. The complete variable domain, with remaining parts taken from reference TRBV14 and TRBJ2-1, reads EAGVTQFPSHSVIEKGQTVTLRCDPISGHDNLYWYRRVMGKEIKFLLHFVKESKQDESGMPNNRFLAERTGGTYSTLKVQPAELEDSGVYFCASSPWSREKQFFGPGTRLTVL.